These 26 T cell receptor beta chains were sequenced from one sample in a study of type 1 and type 2 diabetes patients. PCR was run on genomic DNA. The TCR beta CDR3 region was amplified using 30 forward and 13 reverse primers. TCRdb processed the multiplex PCR reads anew with MiXCR; each CDR3 protein has one entry. The sample lists 250,000 or so distinct CDR3 sequences, roughly 48% occurring once. The material sequenced was peripheral blood mononuclear cells (PBMCs). These receptors were taken from a man aged 18 to 29 with type 2 diabetes.

The chain is built from TRBV7-6 and TRBJ2-7; TRBD1 agrees at 7 bases. The CDR3 is 14 amino acids. V lost 5 bases, J lost 4 bases, and 8 bases stayed unmatched. The germline V gene has CDR1 SGHVS and CDR2 FNYEAQ. CDR3 sequence reads: CASSPQGQLYEQYF. The CDR3 DNA reads TGTGCCAGCAGCCCGCAGGGACAGTTGTACGAGCAGTACTTC.

This clonotype showed up just a few times. The rearrangement links TRBV28 to TRBJ2-7, with 7 bases matching TRBD1. CDR1 and CDR2 (germline): MDHEN, SYDVKM. The CDR3 spans 13 residues. The CDR3 DNA reads TGTGTCGTTAAAGGGGGCACGGCCTACGAGCAGTACTTC. Translation gives CVVKGGTAYEQYF.

This clonotype was counted between two and nine times. The V gene is TRBV20-1, the J gene TRBJ2-5, with TRBD2 identical over 8 bases. The ends lost 5 bases at V and 3 bases at J; junction bases unmatched: 5. The CDR3 length is 13 residues. CDR1 DFQATT and CDR2 SNEGSKA come from the germline V gene (reference sequence). This chain's CDR3 is CSASPGGEETQYF. CDR3 nucleotide sequence: TGCAGTGCTTCGCCGGGGGGGGAAGAGACCCAGTACTTC.

The J gene is TRBJ2-5, the V gene TRBV2; D is possibly TRBD2 (5 bases). This CDR3 is 14 amino acids long. Germline V CDR1 and CDR2: SNHLY, FYNNEI. Trimming left V 6 bases short and J 3 bases short, with 14 bases between. This chain's CDR3 is CASSPSGFEETQYF. CDR3 sequence (DNA): TGTGCCAGCAGCCCCTCGGGATTCGAAGAGACCCAGTACTTC. Full variable domain (rest looked up from reference TRBV2 and TRBJ2-5): EPEVTQTPSHQVTQMGQEVILRCVPISNHLYFYWYRQILGQKVEFLVSFYNNEISEKSEIFDDQFSVERPDGSNFTLKIRSTKLEDSAMYFCASSPSGFEETQYFGPGTRLLVL.

The chain employs TRBV20-1 and TRBJ1-4; TRBD1 is a possible D gene (6 bases). CDR3 length: 15 residues. In germline, CDR1 is DFQATT, CDR2 SNEGSKA (reference sequence). V dropped 1 base and J dropped 8 bases, with 17 bases sitting between them. The CDR3 reads CSARASARGSEKLFF. DNA for the CDR3: TGCAGTGCTAGAGCGTCGGCGAGGGGGAGCGAAAAACTGTTTTTT.

The chain is built from TRBV3-2 and TRBJ2-7. TRBV3-2 corresponds to a pseudogene. The length of the CDR3 is 14 residues. CDR3: CASSQRQDPYEQYF. In nucleotides, the CDR3 is TGTGCCAGCAGCCAACGGCAGGACCCCTACGAGCAGTACTTC.

J is TRBJ2-3 and V is TRBV7-6, with D perhaps given as TRBD1 or TRBD2 (5 bases each). Germline CDR1 is SGHVS and CDR2 is FNYEAQ. The CDR3 has 14 amino acids. Trimming took 1 base from V and 2 from J, leaving 7 bases between them. This CDR3 reads CASSLGDVTDTQYF. As DNA, the CDR3 is TGTGCCAGCAGCTTAGGGGACGTCACAGATACGCAGTATTTT.

This clonotype was counted once. An end of the junction does not agree with germline; a read error may underlie this. V and J are TRBV9 and TRBJ2-5, with 9 bases lining up with TRBD2. This CDR3 spans 17 amino acids. Germline V gene sequence: CDR1 SGDLS, CDR2 YYNGEE. The CDR3 DNA reads as TGTGCCAACAGCGTAGGGGTCGTTGGCGGGGGGGCGGAGACCCAGTACTTC. Amino acids: CANSVGVVGGGAETQYF.

The rearrangement joins TRBV19 to TRBJ1-5; D not certain. CDR3 length equals 13 residues. CDR1 is LNHDA and CDR2 is SQIVND in the germline V gene (reference sequence). Trimming stripped 6 bases from V and 6 bases from J, with 12 bases between. CDR3 loop: CASSPRGAQPQHF. The CDR3 DNA sequence: TGTGCCAGTAGCCCCCGCGGCGCTCAGCCCCAGCATTTT. The full variable domain, completed using reference TRBV19 and TRBJ1-5, is DGGITQSPKYLFRKEGQNVTLSCEQNLNHDAMYWYRQDPGQGLRLIYYSQIVNDFQKGDIAEGYSVSREKKESFPLTVTSAQKNPTAFYLCASSPRGAQPQHFGDGTRLSIL.

V gene TRBV24-1 combines with J gene TRBJ2-7; D possibly corresponds to TRBD2 (5 bases). The better agreement between TRBJ2-1 and the DNA end casts doubt on the J call. The germline CDR1 and CDR2 sequences are KGHDR and SFDVKD. CDR3 length: 14 residues. CDR3 DNA: TGTGCCACCAGTGTCGGGGTTGGGGTGCGTGAGCAGTTCTTC. Protein sequence: CATSVGVGVREQFF.

This clonotype was counted between two and nine times. The chain couples TRBV2 to TRBJ1-6; D ambiguous. This CDR3 has 15 residues. Germline V lookup: CDR1 SNHLY, CDR2 FYNNEI. V was cut by 4 bases and J by 6 bases, with 13 bases left in between. For the CDR3, the DNA is TGTGCCAGCAGTGCTGACGACAATAGTAATTCACCCCTCCACTTT. Its protein is CASSADDNSNSPLHF.

This chain connects TRBV7-6 to TRBJ2-7; tentatively, D is TRBD1 (5 bases). The length of the CDR3 is 16 residues. Trimming shortened V by 4 bases and J by 0 bases, and 16 bases separated the two germline ends. Germline V lookup: CDR1 SGHVS, CDR2 FNYEAQ. The CDR3 DNA is TGTGCCAGCAGCTCGCTAGACAGACCGAGCTCCTACGAGCAGTACTTC. Its protein product is CASSSLDRPSSYEQYF.

This clonotype showed up just once. The chain employs TRBV20-1 and TRBJ2-5; 13 nucleotides line up with TRBD2. The V segment lost 5 bases and the J segment 5 bases; nucleotides outside the gene matches: 11. The germline gives CDR1 DFQATT, CDR2 SNEGSKA (reference sequence). This CDR3 comprises 16 residues. The CDR3 nucleotides are TGCAGTGCTCCGGTTACTAGCGGGGGGGCTTGGGAGACCCAGTACTTC. It translates to CSAPVTSGGAWETQYF.

This clonotype was recorded only once. The gene calls are TRBV12-3 or TRBV12-4 and TRBJ1-1, with D perhaps matching TRBD1 (5 bases). The CDR3 sequence is 12 residues long. Trimming shortened V by 1 base and J by 7 bases, and 7 bases separated the two germline ends. The CDR3 loop reads CASSLVGDEAFF. The CDR3 DNA follows: TGTGCCAGCAGTTTAGTAGGGGATGAAGCTTTCTTT.

Of note for this clonotype: A junction end diverges from the germline sequence, so it may reflect a read error. This sequence joins TRBV13 and TRBJ2-1, with 7 bases lining up with TRBD2. The CDR3 has 15 amino acids. The germline gives CDR1 PRHDT, CDR2 FYEKMQ (reference sequence). The CDR3 loop is CASSSLRGDYSEQFF. DNA of the CDR3: TGTGCCAGCAGCTCCCTCCGGGGGGATTACAGTGAGCAGTTCTTC.

The V gene is TRBV7-3, the J gene TRBJ2-3; D uncertain. The V end lost 5 bases, the J end lost 10 bases, and 13 bases lay between the germline ends. CDR3 length: 12 amino acids. Germline V lookup: CDR1 SGHTA, CDR2 FQGTGA. The CDR3 protein is CASSQVPDPQYF. The CDR3 nucleotides read TGTGCCAGCAGCCAAGTACCAGACCCGCAGTATTTT.

The chain carries TRBV19 and TRBJ1-1; possible D gene TRBD1, 6 bases. The V gene lost 0 bases and the J gene lost 2 bases, with 10 bases spanning the gap. The germline V gene encodes CDR1 LNHDA and CDR2 SQIVND (reference sequence). The CDR3 runs 15 residues. The CDR3 DNA reads as TGTGCCAGTAGTATAGAGGGGGGGCCAAACACTGAAGCTTTCTTT. Translation: CASSIEGGPNTEAFF.

The rearrangement links TRBV6-6 to TRBJ2-2, with D possibly matching TRBD2 (6 bases). This CDR3 is 13 amino acids long. The germline V gene encodes CDR1 MNHNY and CDR2 SVGAGI (reference sequence). The V end lost 6 bases, the J end lost 3 bases, and 8 bases lay between the germline ends. Here the CDR3 DNA reads TGTGCCAGCAGCCAGCGGGACACCGGGGAGCTGTTTTTT. Amino acid sequence: CASSQRDTGELFF.

This clonotype has only a few counts. The rearrangement joins TRBV29-1 to TRBJ2-7; TRBD1 matches at 9 bases. This CDR3 region has 13 residues. Germline V gene data show CDR1 as SQVTM and CDR2 as ANQGSEA. V lost 7 bases and J lost 2; bases outside the gene matches: 6. CDR3 sequence (DNA): TGCAGCGCTCGACAGGGGGGGGCCTACGAGCAGTACTTC. It codes for CSARQGGAYEQYF.

The rearrangement uses TRBV7-2 and TRBJ1-2; perhaps TRBD1 as D (6 bases). This CDR3 region has 15 residues. The ends were cut back, 0 bases at V and 8 bases at J, with 16 bases in the middle. Per the germline V gene, CDR1 is SGHTA and CDR2 is FQGNSA. In DNA form, the CDR3 reads TGTGCCAGCAGCTTAGCGCCGGGGGCGCGATCCGGCTACACCTTC. As protein: CASSLAPGARSGYTF.

This chain connects TRBV19 to TRBJ1-1; D may be TRBD1 (6 bases). The V gene lost 2 bases and the J gene lost 5 bases, with 9 bases spanning the gap. This CDR3 is 13 amino acids long. CDR1 and CDR2 (germline): LNHDA, SQIVND (reference sequence). In DNA, the CDR3 is TGTGCCAGTAGTATAAGGGGGGGAACTGAAGCTTTCTTT. It translates to CASSIRGGTEAFF. Drawing the rest from reference TRBV19 and TRBJ1-1, the complete variable domain is DGGITQSPKYLFRKEGQNVTLSCEQNLNHDAMYWYRQDPGQGLRLIYYSQIVNDFQKGDIAEGYSVSREKKESFPLTVTSAQKNPTAFYLCASSIRGGTEAFFGQGTRLTVV.

The table lists this clonotype with a few counts. The rearrangement joins TRBV12-3 or TRBV12-4 to TRBJ2-2, with D possibly matching TRBD2 (5 bases). The V end was cut by 6 bases, the J end by 6 bases, with 11 bases between. This CDR3 has 13 residues. The CDR3 nucleotides read TGTGCCAGCAGCGTTCTAGCCCCCGGGGAGCTGTTTTTT. Translated: CASSVLAPGELFF.

This clonotype came up a few times. The chain links TRBV24-1 to TRBJ2-7, with 7 bases that match TRBD1. Germline V CDR1 and CDR2: KGHDR, SFDVKD. This CDR3 has 15 amino acids. The V segment lost 0 bases and the J segment 7 bases; nucleotides outside the gene matches: 8. Here the CDR3 reads CATSDLNNRGEEQYF. DNA for the CDR3: TGTGCCACCAGTGATTTGAATAACAGGGGCGAAGAGCAGTACTTC.

This clonotype came up many times. The chain employs TRBV7-7 and TRBJ1-1; D is undetermined. Trimming pared 1 base from V and 5 bases from J, leaving 8 bases between. Germline CDR1 reads SSHAT; CDR2 reads FNYEAQ (reference sequence). The CDR3 is made up of 13 amino acids. The CDR3 here is CASSLGTATEAFF. CDR3 DNA: TGTGCCAGCAGCTTAGGGACGGCAACTGAAGCTTTCTTT.

This clonotype has just a few counts. The chain links TRBV2 to TRBJ1-5, with D possibly TRBD1 on 5 matching bases. Trimming took off 1 base at V and 4 bases at J, with 14 bases between the two ends. CDR1 and CDR2 (germline): SNHLY, FYNNEI. This CDR3 contains 16 residues. In DNA form, the CDR3 reads TGTGCCAGCAGTGAAGTTAACGACGCAGGGAATCAGCCCCAGCATTTT. This sequence encodes CASSEVNDAGNQPQHF. The variable domain in full, with the rest retrieved from reference TRBV2 and TRBJ1-5, is EPEVTQTPSHQVTQMGQEVILRCVPISNHLYFYWYRQILGQKVEFLVSFYNNEISEKSEIFDDQFSVERPDGSNFTLKIRSTKLEDSAMYFCASSEVNDAGNQPQHFGDGTRLSIL.

This clonotype was seen only a few times. The V and J genes are TRBV6-5 and TRBJ1-2; D gene unclear. The length of the CDR3 is 14 residues. The V end was cut by 6 bases, the J end by 5 bases, with 16 bases between. Germline V gene sequence: CDR1 MNHEY, CDR2 SVGAGI. In DNA form, the CDR3 reads TGTGCCAGCAGCCCCCGGACGACATCGTATGGCTACACCTTC. It encodes CASSPRTTSYGYTF.